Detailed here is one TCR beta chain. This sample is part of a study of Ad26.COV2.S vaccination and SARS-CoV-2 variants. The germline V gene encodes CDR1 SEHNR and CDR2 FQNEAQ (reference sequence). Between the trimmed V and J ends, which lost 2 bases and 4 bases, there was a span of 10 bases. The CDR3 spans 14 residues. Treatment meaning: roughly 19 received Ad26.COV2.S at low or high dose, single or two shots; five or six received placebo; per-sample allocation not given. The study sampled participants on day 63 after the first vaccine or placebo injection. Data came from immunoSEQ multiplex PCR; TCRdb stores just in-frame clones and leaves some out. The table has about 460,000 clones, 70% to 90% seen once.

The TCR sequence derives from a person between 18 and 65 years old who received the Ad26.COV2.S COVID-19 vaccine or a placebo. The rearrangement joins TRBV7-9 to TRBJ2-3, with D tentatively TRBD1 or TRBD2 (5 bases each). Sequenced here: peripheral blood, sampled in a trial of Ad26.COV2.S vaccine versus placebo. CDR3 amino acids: CASSLFGTADTQYF. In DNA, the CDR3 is TGTGCCAGCAGCTTATTCGGGACGGCAGATACGCAGTATTTT.